Below are 3 T cell receptor beta chains sequenced from a single sample in a study of T cell responses to AZD1222 COVID-19 vaccine. Sequencing used immunoSEQ multiplex PCR; TCRdb keeps in-frame clones, though not all of them. Of 130,000 or so clones in the sample, around 83% are singletons; the top ten hold 3%. The sequences come from peripheral blood, collected 28 days after the second AZD1222 dose. The receptors shown here come from an adult who received the AZD1222 COVID-19 vaccine.

The chain combines TRBV2 with TRBJ1-5; perhaps TRBD1 as D (6 bases). Germline V CDR1 and CDR2: SNHLY, FYNNEI. This CDR3 comprises 13 residues. V was trimmed by 7 bases and J by 7 bases, leaving 14 bases between them. The DNA for the CDR3 is TGTGCCAGCACGATGGGGGCCGAGCAGCCCCAGCATTTT. Amino acid sequence: CASTMGAEQPQHF.

V usage is TRBV6-5 and J usage is TRBJ1-5; D perhaps matches TRBD1 (6 bases). The germline gives CDR1 MNHEY, CDR2 SVGAGI. Trimming removed 8 bases at V and 4 bases at J, with 18 bases between. The CDR3 is 15 residues long. CDR3 DNA: TGTGCCAGCCTCGAGGGCACAGGGAGAAATCAGCCCCAGCATTTT. This sequence encodes CASLEGTGRNQPQHF.

V gene TRBV6-5 combines with J gene TRBJ1-6; TRBD1 agrees at 8 bases. The CDR3 contains 14 residues. The trim removed 5 bases at V and 9 bases at J, leaving 6 bases unmatched. Germline V lookup: CDR1 MNHEY, CDR2 SVGAGI. In DNA, the CDR3 is TGTGCCAGCAGTCAGGACAGGGAGGCTTCACCCCTCCACTTT. Its protein product is CASSQDREASPLHF.